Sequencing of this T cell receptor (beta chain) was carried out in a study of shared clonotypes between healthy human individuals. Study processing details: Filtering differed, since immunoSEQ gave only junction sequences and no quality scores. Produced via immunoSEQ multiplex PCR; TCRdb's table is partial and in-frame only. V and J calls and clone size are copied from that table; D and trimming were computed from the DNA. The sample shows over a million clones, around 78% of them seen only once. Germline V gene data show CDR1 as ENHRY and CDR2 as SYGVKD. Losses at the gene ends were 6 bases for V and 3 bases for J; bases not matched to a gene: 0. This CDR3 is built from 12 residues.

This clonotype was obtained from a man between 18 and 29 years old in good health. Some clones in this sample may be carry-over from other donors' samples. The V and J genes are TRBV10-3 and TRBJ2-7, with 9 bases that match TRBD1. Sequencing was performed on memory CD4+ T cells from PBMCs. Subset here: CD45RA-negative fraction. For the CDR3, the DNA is TGTGCCATCAGGGGACAGGGCTACGAGCAGTACTTC. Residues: CAIRGQGYEQYF.